The T cell receptor (beta chain) under discussion was sequenced for a study of cytomegalovirus exposure and HLA in healthy donors. Each donor was nominally healthy when sampled (though unrecorded immune exposures were likely). CDR1 is SNHLY, CDR2 FYNNEI, per germline. This CDR3 is 15 amino acids long. Trimming removed 4 bases at V and 6 bases at J, with 13 bases between. General observations from the study: Highly shared sequence variants in one cluster were likely a sequencing artifact. Another analysis was done later, and it associated 16,951 TCR beta sequences with HLA alleles at 0.05 false discovery rate.

The PCR had 60 Vbeta and 13 Jbeta primers. Sequenced by immunoSEQ multiplex PCR; TCRdb stores in-frame clones only, minus some. Of fewer than 130,000 clones listed, approximately 79% are singletons. Points on this clone: What it recognizes is unknown.

V and J are TRBV2 and TRBJ1-6; D uncertain. Sequenced input: PBMCs. This TCR came from a woman aged 40 to 49 in good health and CMV-seronegative. CDR3 sequence reads: CASSATTDSNSPLHF. The CDR3 nucleotides read TGTGCCAGCAGTGCCACGACTGATAGTAATTCACCCCTCCACTTT.